What follows is one T cell receptor (beta chain) and its context. The CDR3 consists of 16 residues. The V end was cut by 4 bases, the J end by 6 bases, with 18 bases between. In germline, CDR1 is SGHAT, CDR2 FQNNGV. This sample is drawn from a study of blood T cell repertoires in COVID-19. Study context: Samples of COVID-19 (acute and convalescent) were obtained from the United States, Italy and Spain. PBMCs, B-cell-depleted T cells, or T cells provided the cDNA or gDNA that made up the material.

In the source study's methods: Estimation of nucleated cell counts relied on the amplification of reference gene primers. Repertoires were generated with immunoSEQ multiplex PCR, while TCRdb's copy carries only in-frame clones and drops some. V, J and clone size are those of that table, while D and trimming were read from the DNA. The table includes roughly 60,000 clones, approximately 90% detected once. This TCR was sampled from a human donor in a cohort sampled during active COVID-19. The chain recombines TRBV11-2 with TRBJ2-2; a weak D match, TRBD1 (5 bases). Sequencing input: peripheral blood. The CDR3 spells CASSSIRQSVPGELFF. The CDR3 DNA follows: TGTGCCAGCAGCTCCATACGACAGTCTGTCCCCGGGGAGCTGTTTTTT. Complete variable domain (other parts from reference TRBV11-2 and TRBJ2-2): EAGVAQSPRYKIIEKRQSVAFWCNPISGHATLYWYQQILGQGPKLLIQFQNNGVVDDSQLPKDRFSAERLKGVDSTLKIQPAKLEDSAVYLCASSSIRQSVPGELFFGEGSRLTVL.